The table lists the clone carrying this T cell receptor beta chain with a count of one. The sample comes from a study of CD8 T cells in Susac syndrome. RNA was extracted with the RNeasy kit, and a quantity of roughly 0.5 to 1 ug was reverse transcribed using random hexamers. TCRdb re-analysed the immunoSEQ multiplex PCR reads in MiXCR, keeping a single row per CDR3 protein. The table records about 76,000 distinct CDR3 sequences, over 75% of them present only once. Between the trimmed V and J ends, which lost 0 bases and 0 bases, there was a span of 5 bases. The CDR3 is 14 amino acids. Germline V gives CDR1 SGDLS, CDR2 YYNGEE.

This chain connects TRBV9 to TRBJ2-3; the D is unclear. The sample comprised CD8+ T cells from PBMCs. The clonotype was recovered from a human donor with multiple sclerosis. The CDR3 sequence is CASSVDRSTDTQYF. Here the CDR3 DNA reads TGTGCCAGCAGCGTAGATAGGAGCACAGATACGCAGTATTTT. Full variable domain (outside the CDR3, taken from reference TRBV9 and TRBJ2-3): DSGVTQTPKHLITATGQRVTLRCSPRSGDLSVYWYQQSLDQGLQFLIQYYNGEERAKGNILERFSAQQFPDLHSELNLSSLELGDSALYFCASSVDRSTDTQYFGPGTRLTVL.